The source of this T cell receptor (beta chain) is a study of T-cell memory formation after mild COVID-19 (dated by TCRdb to the early 2020s). In terms of the full investigation: TCR sequence clusters from the two donors were largely donor specific. In two donors, T-cell clones that expanded and contracted after mild COVID-19 were followed by sequencing TCRalpha and TCRbeta repertoires longitudinally. Two young, previously healthy adult volunteers, one female and one male, were included in the cohort.

PBMCs were isolated by Ficoll-Paque density gradient centrifugation. Only a few counts were recorded for this clonotype. The specificity of this receptor is unknown. No much larger clonotype is one base removed from it; base qualities were not supplied. TCRdb shows the sequencer as Illumina NovaSeq 6000. TCRalpha and TCRbeta cDNA libraries were built by 5'RACE with constant-segment primers, adding sample barcodes and unique molecular identifiers. RNA was extracted from every sample with Trizol reagent. Libraries were amplified in two PCR steps, with a second sample barcode and Illumina TruSeq adapters added in the second step. Sequencing of libraries was performed on an Illumina NovaSeq with 2 x 150 bp paired-end reads. Per the authors' processing: With migec v1.2.7, reads were demultiplexed and then collapsed into UMI-guided consensus sequences. Using mixcr v2.1.11, UMI consensuses were aligned to TRA and TRB V and J templates and then assembled into clonotypes. A clonotype was counted as expanded or contracted only if both edgeR and NoisET called the change significant, with noise models trained on biological replicates. For edgeR calls, the cutoffs were a false discovery rate-adjusted p below 0.01 and a log2 fold-change threshold of 1. PCA with hierarchical clustering of max-normalized trajectories of the 1000 most abundant clonotypes was used as exploratory dynamics analysis. The CD4 or CD8 phenotype of responding clones was assigned using the separately sequenced CD4+ and CD8+ repertoires. TCRdb reworked the public reads: Q25 trimming with fastp, MiXCR clone assembly, productive beta chains retained. CDR3 protein duplicates are merged, each entry listing the most common genes and DNA. TCRdb, not the authors, supplied the V and J calls. The sample yields about 470,000 distinct CDR3 sequences; nearly 25% were counted once. Together, the top ten hold about 12% of the sample.

What the study reported, not specific to this receptor: Some responding clones were detected in pre-infection memory, which suggested that pre-existing cross-reactive memory T cells had joined the SARS-CoV-2 response. Balanced CD4/CD8 phenotypes were observed for clones contracting from day 15 to 85, whereas a bias towards CD4+ was observed for a second wave of clones expanding from day 15 to 37. SARS-CoV-2 specificity was not confirmed for the second-wave clones peaking on day 37. Contracting CD4+ clones turned up mainly in the CM and EM memory subsets, whereas EMRA was where CD8+ clones were enriched. The study included only a couple of mild cases, and larger cohorts that include severe cases with pre-infection samples were judged to be necessary.

The TCR comes from an adult woman who had mild COVID-19 (a few samples of this study predate the infection). The sample titles of this study are shuffled in the database, so cell type and time point are left out; the donor was told from shared clones. The material sequenced was PBMCs or a T cell subset sorted from them (not recorded which).

The sequenced DNA is TGTGCCAGTAGCTTAGACAGGGAGTCGGAAGCTTTCTTT. Its amino acids are CASSLDRESEAFF. Recombination linked TRBV19 to TRBJ1-1; TRBD1 agrees with 7 junctional bases. V ends up 6 bases short and J 8 bases short, with an unmatched junction base count of 9. The CDR3 runs 13 amino acids, cysteine and phenylalanine included. Kept here is only the CDR3 DNA, which spans 39 bases and is read in frame from base 1. The germline V gene (reference sequence) supplies CDR1 LNHDA and CDR2 SQIVND.